These 5 T cell receptor beta chains came from one sample sequenced in a study of T cells after yellow fever vaccination. TCRdb ran MiXCR on the 5' RACE reads and lists one entry per CDR3 protein. The table shows approximately 330,000 distinct CDR3 sequences, with 4.1% occurring only once. The sequenced sample was PBMCs, obtained 5 days after the yellow fever booster vaccination. The origin of the receptors is a man between 18 and 35 years old who received the YFV17D yellow fever vaccine.

The chain couples TRBV4-3 to TRBJ1-1; 11 bases match TRBD1. The V gene's germline CDR1 is LGHNA and CDR2 YSLEER. The CDR3 totals 15 residues. The V gene end was trimmed by 5 bases and the J gene end by 5 bases; junction bases not matched to a gene: 7. CDR3 sequence: CASSAPGTGGTEAFF. For the CDR3, the DNA is TGCGCCAGCAGCGCCCCCGGGACAGGGGGTACTGAAGCTTTCTTT.

The chain links TRBV5-1 to TRBJ2-7, with 15 bases matching TRBD2. The germline CDR1 and CDR2 sequences are SGHRS and YFSETQ. Trimming took 4 bases from V and 0 from J; bases not matched to a gene: 8. CDR3 size: 18 residues. CDR3 nucleotide sequence: TGCGCCAGCAGCACGGGACTAGCGGGGGGACTCGACTCCTACGAGCAGTACTTC. It translates to CASSTGLAGGLDSYEQYF. The full variable domain, with the rest looked up from reference TRBV5-1 and TRBJ2-7, is KAGVTQTPRYLIKTRGQQVTLSCSPISGHRSVSWYQQTPGQGLQFLFEYFSETQRNKGNFPGRFSGRQFSNSRSEMNVSTLELGDSALYLCASSTGLAGGLDSYEQYFGPGTRLTVT.

This clonotype was detected a few times. CDR3 in amino acids: CSARLAGLQETQYF. CDR3 DNA: TGCAGTGCTAGACTAGCGGGGCTGCAAGAGACCCAGTACTTC. This chain links TRBV20-1 with TRBJ2-5; 9 bases match TRBD2. Germline CDR1 and CDR2: DFQATT and SNEGSKA (reference sequence). With 2 bases clipped from V and 2 bases from J, the junction kept 3 bases outside the gene matches. This CDR3 is built from 14 residues.

In this sample, this clonotype turned up a few times. The genes are TRBV6-6 and TRBJ2-1; 12 positions match TRBD2. This CDR3 is built from 15 residues. The trim removed 4 bases at V and 9 bases at J, leaving 7 bases unmatched. Germline V gene data show CDR1 as MNHNY and CDR2 as SVGAGI (reference sequence). The CDR3 here is CASSSSGGAVSEQFF. CDR3 sequence (DNA): TGTGCCAGCAGTTCTAGCGGGGGGGCGGTTTCTGAGCAGTTCTTC.

This clonotype occurred many times. The chain combines TRBV10-3 with TRBJ1-5; maybe TRBD1 (6 bases). Trimming pared 10 bases from V and 5 bases from J, leaving 15 bases between. Germline V gene sequence: CDR1 ENHRY, CDR2 SYGVKD. This CDR3 comprises 13 residues. Here the CDR3 reads CASKPAGDQPQHF. CDR3 bases: TGTGCCAGCAAGCCGGCAGGGGATCAGCCCCAGCATTTT.